A selection of T cell receptor beta chains follows, all from one sample in a study of regulatory T cells in long-lasting Graves disease. TCRdb analysed the multiplex PCR reads with MiXCR anew, one entry per CDR3 protein. The data contain some 600,000 distinct CDR3 sequences, roughly 16% of them seen just once; the ten biggest clones take up around 13%. The sample was also reused in another study, on T cells in Graves' hyperthyroidism and ophthalmopathy.

Specimen: peripheral blood mononuclear cells (PBMCs), collected at new diagnosis, from a patient treated with antithyroid drugs. These TCRs come from a man aged 18-30 years with Graves disease. Both conserved end residues are part of each CDR3. The order of the fields is clone size, J gene, V gene, D gene, CDR3 length, CDR3 protein, CDR3 DNA. D genes are given only for firm matches. Some rows have no size entry. The others give once, few or many, or a class for an expanded clone.

size: NA; J: TRBJ2-3; V: TRBV20-1; D: NA; length: 16; CDR3: CSARSGARIRTDTQYF; DNA: TGCAGTGCTAGAAGTGGAGCGCGTATTCGCACAGATACGCAGTATTTT
size: few; J: TRBJ2-3; V: TRBV11-3; D: TRBD1; length: 18; CDR3: CASSFVPGQSDMVDTQYF; DNA: TGTGCCAGCAGCTTCGTCCCGGGACAGTCGGATATGGTGGATACGCAGTATTTT
size: many; J: TRBJ2-7; V: TRBV3-1; D: NA; length: 14; CDR3: CASSQVSYIYEQYF; DNA: TGTGCCAGCAGCCAAGTATCCTATATCTACGAGCAGTACTTC
size: NA; J: TRBJ2-2; V: TRBV9; D: TRBD2; length: 18; CDR3: CASTLGTSGTTNTGELFF; DNA: TGTGCCAGCACCCTGGGGACTAGCGGGACTACAAACACCGGGGAGCTGTTTTTT
size: NA; J: TRBJ1-1; V: TRBV7-6; D: NA; length: 15; CDR3: CASSLETGLNTEAFF; DNA: TGTGCCAGCAGCTTAGAAACGGGATTGAACACTGAAGCTTTCTTT
size: NA; J: TRBJ1-5; V: TRBV6-4; D: NA; length: 17; CDR3: CASSGPGDATSNQPQHF; DNA: TGTGCCAGCAGTGGCCCAGGAGACGCAACTAGCAATCAGCCCCAGCATTTT
size: many; J: TRBJ2-3; V: TRBV20-1; D: NA; length: 13; CDR3: CSARGGREDTQYF; DNA: TGCAGTGCTAGGGGGGGGCGTGAAGATACGCAGTATTTT
size: few; J: TRBJ1-1; V: TRBV5-1; D: NA; length: 15; CDR3: CASSGGTTLNTEAFF; DNA: TGCGCCAGCAGTGGGGGGACCACACTGAACACTGAAGCTTTCTTT
size: few; J: TRBJ2-3; V: TRBV20-1; D: TRBD2; length: 15; CDR3: CSARDIGLAGLSQYF; DNA: TGCAGTGCTAGAGATATTGGACTAGCGGGGCTCTCGCAGTATTTT
size: few; J: TRBJ1-1; V: TRBV5-1; D: NA; length: 15; CDR3: CASSPYGQLNTEAFF; DNA: TGCGCCAGCAGCCCCTACGGACAGTTGAACACTGAAGCTTTCTTT
size: NA; J: TRBJ2-3; V: TRBV5-1; D: TRBD2; length: 16; CDR3: CASSFQTSGRADTQYF; DNA: TGCGCCAGCAGCTTCCAGACTAGCGGGAGGGCAGATACGCAGTATTTT
size: NA; J: TRBJ1-6; V: TRBV19; D: NA; length: 15; CDR3: CASSIDRGLASPLHF; DNA: TGTGCCAGTAGTATTGACAGAGGGCTGGCATCACCCCTCCACTTT
size: many; J: TRBJ1-1; V: TRBV3-1; D: NA; length: 13; CDR3: CASSQVAYTEAFF; DNA: TGTGCCAGCAGCCAAGTGGCGTACACTGAAGCTTTCTTT
size: NA; J: TRBJ1-1; V: TRBV13; D: TRBD1; length: 17; CDR3: CASSSGDRQDPNTEAFF; DNA: TGTGCCAGCAGCTCGGGGGACAGACAAGACCCGAACACTGAAGCTTTCTTT
size: NA; J: TRBJ2-3; V: TRBV3-1; D: TRBD2; length: 14; CDR3: CAAKLAGTTDTQYF; DNA: TGTGCCGCAAAACTAGCGGGGACAACAGATACGCAGTATTTT
size: few; J: TRBJ1-1; V: TRBV6-2/TRBV6-3; D: NA; length: 13; CDR3: CASRYWGNTEAFF; DNA: TGTGCCAGCAGGTATTGGGGGAACACTGAAGCTTTCTTT
size: few; J: TRBJ2-7; V: TRBV30; D: NA; length: 14; CDR3: CAWSPGVSLYEQYF; DNA: TGTGCCTGGTCCCCGGGAGTTTCGCTCTACGAGCAGTACTTC
size: few; J: TRBJ2-3; V: TRBV5-6; D: NA; length: 15; CDR3: CASSLVGQNTDTQYF; DNA: TGTGCCAGCAGCTTGGTAGGGCAGAACACAGATACGCAGTATTTT
size: NA; J: TRBJ1-2; V: TRBV6-1; D: NA; length: 12; CDR3: CASRDRGYGYTF; DNA: TGTGCCAGCAGGGATCGGGGCTATGGCTACACCTTC
size: NA; J: TRBJ2-7; V: TRBV20-1; D: NA; length: 14; CDR3: CSARRAGSSYEQYF; DNA: TGCAGTGCTAGAAGGGCGGGGAGCTCCTACGAGCAGTACTTC
size: few; J: TRBJ2-1; V: TRBV28; D: NA; length: 12; CDR3: CASRGGYNEQFF; DNA: TGTGCCAGCAGGGGCGGATACAATGAGCAGTTCTTC
size: many; J: TRBJ2-7; V: TRBV20-1; D: NA; length: 16; CDR3: CSARDSIRGSSYEQYF; DNA: TGCAGTGCTAGAGATTCAATCCGTGGGAGCTCCTACGAGCAGTACTTC
size: NA; J: TRBJ2-7; V: TRBV28; D: NA; length: 14; CDR3: CTSSLNPAFYEQYF; DNA: TGTACCAGCAGTTTAAATCCCGCGTTCTACGAGCAGTACTTC
size: many; J: TRBJ1-4; V: TRBV3-1; D: NA; length: 13; CDR3: CASSQSAREKLFF; DNA: TGTGCCAGCAGCCAATCAGCTCGAGAAAAACTGTTTTTT
size: many; J: TRBJ2-7; V: TRBV3-1; D: NA; length: 14; CDR3: CASSQVGGGGEQYF; DNA: TGTGCCAGCAGCCAAGTTGGAGGAGGGGGGGAGCAGTACTTC
size: many; J: TRBJ2-7; V: TRBV12-3/TRBV12-4; D: NA; length: 12; CDR3: CASSFPRGEQYF; DNA: TGTGCCAGCAGCTTCCCTAGAGGCGAGCAGTACTTC
size: NA; J: TRBJ1-6; V: TRBV30; D: NA; length: 12; CDR3: CAWSMGYSPLHF; DNA: TGTGCCTGGAGTATGGGGTATTCACCCCTCCACTTT
size: few; J: TRBJ2-1; V: TRBV7-3; D: NA; length: 16; CDR3: CASSLIGGYNYNEQFF; DNA: TGTGCCAGCAGCTTAATCGGGGGATACAATTACAATGAGCAGTTCTTC
size: few; J: TRBJ2-3; V: TRBV24-1; D: TRBD1; length: 14; CDR3: CATSGQGITDTQYF; DNA: TGTGCCACCAGTGGACAGGGGATTACAGATACGCAGTATTTT
size: many; J: TRBJ2-1; V: TRBV30; D: TRBD2; length: 14; CDR3: CAWREAGVIDEQFF; DNA: TGTGCCTGGAGGGAAGCGGGAGTCATAGATGAGCAGTTCTTC
size: few; J: TRBJ2-4; V: TRBV6-2/TRBV6-3; D: NA; length: 15; CDR3: CASSFRGFSKNIQYF; DNA: TGTGCCAGCAGTTTCAGGGGTTTTTCCAAAAACATTCAGTACTTC
size: many; J: TRBJ2-7; V: TRBV30; D: NA; length: 12; CDR3: CAWSVGMGEQYF; DNA: TGTGCCTGGAGTGTAGGGATGGGCGAGCAGTACTTC
size: NA; J: TRBJ2-1; V: TRBV15; D: TRBD1; length: 14; CDR3: CATSRPGQYNEQFF; DNA: TGTGCCACCAGCAGACCGGGACAGTACAATGAGCAGTTCTTC
size: many; J: TRBJ2-3; V: TRBV2; D: TRBD2; length: 15; CDR3: CASSDPSGSVNTQYF; DNA: TGTGCCAGCAGTGATCCTAGCGGGAGTGTGAATACGCAGTATTTT
size: many; J: TRBJ2-1; V: TRBV6-1; D: TRBD2; length: 16; CDR3: CASSWDVAGGYNEQFF; DNA: TGTGCCAGCAGCTGGGACGTAGCGGGAGGGTACAATGAGCAGTTCTTC
size: NA; J: TRBJ2-7; V: TRBV6-1; D: TRBD1; length: 17; CDR3: CASSIGPKTGVIYEQYF; DNA: TGTGCCAGCAGTATTGGCCCGAAGACAGGGGTAATCTACGAGCAGTACTTC
size: NA; J: TRBJ1-3; V: TRBV7-9; D: NA; length: 15; CDR3: CASSLAQHSGNTIYF; DNA: TGTGCCAGCAGCTTAGCACAGCACTCTGGAAACACCATATATTTT
size: NA; J: TRBJ2-1; V: TRBV7-9; D: NA; length: 14; CDR3: CASSLNGNRNEQFF; DNA: TGTGCCAGCAGCTTAAACGGGAACCGGAATGAGCAGTTCTTC
size: many; J: TRBJ2-7; V: TRBV5-1; D: NA; length: 15; CDR3: CASSLDSWGAGEQYF; DNA: TGCGCCAGCAGCTTAGATAGTTGGGGGGCTGGCGAGCAGTACTTC
size: few; J: TRBJ1-2; V: TRBV20-1; D: TRBD1; length: 14; CDR3: CSAGDRGRRGGYTF; DNA: TGCAGTGCTGGGGACAGGGGTCGGCGGGGAGGCTACACCTTC
size: many; J: TRBJ1-1; V: TRBV19; D: NA; length: 13; CDR3: CASSVTFGTEAFF; DNA: TGTGCCAGTAGTGTGACATTTGGCACTGAAGCTTTCTTT
size: few; J: TRBJ2-1; V: TRBV28; D: NA; length: 16; CDR3: CASLESSAMTYNEQFF; DNA: TGTGCCAGCTTAGAGTCTAGCGCTATGACTTACAATGAGCAGTTCTTC
size: many; J: TRBJ2-7; V: TRBV30; D: TRBD1; length: 12; CDR3: CAWNRGGYEQYF; DNA: TGTGCCTGGAACAGGGGCGGCTACGAGCAGTACTTC
size: NA; J: TRBJ2-7; V: TRBV12-3/TRBV12-4; D: TRBD2; length: 17; CDR3: CASSAGLAGGLGYEQYF; DNA: TGTGCCAGCAGTGCCGGACTAGCGGGAGGCCTGGGGTACGAGCAGTACTTC
size: many; J: TRBJ1-2; V: TRBV5-1; D: NA; length: 15; CDR3: CASSPGRPLTWGYTF; DNA: TGCGCCAGCAGCCCGGGACGACCTCTAACTTGGGGCTACACCTTC
size: many; J: TRBJ2-7; V: TRBV28; D: NA; length: 14; CDR3: CASSLLLTAGEQYF; DNA: TGTGCCAGCAGTTTATTACTAACTGCTGGGGAGCAGTACTTC
size: few; J: TRBJ2-2; V: TRBV7-9; D: NA; length: 16; CDR3: CASSLTGSGGTGELFF; DNA: TGTGCCAGCAGCTTAACCGGGAGCGGCGGCACCGGGGAGCTGTTTTTT
size: few; J: TRBJ1-2; V: TRBV20-1; D: NA; length: 15; CDR3: CSARDPAAGPYGYTF; DNA: TGCAGTGCTAGAGATCCGGCGGCGGGGCCCTATGGCTACACCTTC
size: NA; J: TRBJ2-1; V: TRBV7-9; D: NA; length: 16; CDR3: CASTPRGGINYNEQFF; DNA: TGTGCCAGCACCCCCCGGGGCGGGATTAACTACAATGAGCAGTTCTTC
size: NA; J: TRBJ2-7; V: TRBV27; D: TRBD1; length: 15; CDR3: CASSFTGQGTGEQYF; DNA: TGTGCCAGCAGTTTTACGGGACAGGGTACGGGTGAGCAGTACTTC
size: many; J: TRBJ2-7; V: TRBV6-1; D: TRBD1; length: 15; CDR3: CASRRGTGGIYEQYF; DNA: TGTGCCAGCAGGCGAGGGACAGGGGGCATCTACGAGCAGTACTTC
size: many; J: TRBJ2-3; V: TRBV20-1; D: NA; length: 16; CDR3: CSARPHSGPSTDTQYF; DNA: TGCAGTGCTAGACCCCATAGCGGACCGAGCACAGATACGCAGTATTTT